The TCR beta chain under discussion was sequenced for a study of OX40 agonist ivuxolimab in advanced cancers. Sequencing used immunoSEQ multiplex PCR; TCRdb keeps in-frame clones, though not all of them. The data hold around 30,000 clones, with 82% observed a single time. Excluded were patients having autoimmune disease history or systemic immunosuppression. Sample: CD4+ or CD8+ T cells sorted from blood, taken in a trial of the OX40 agonist ivuxolimab. The TCR was taken from an adult with an advanced solid tumor such as melanoma, head and neck, liver or kidney cancer.

The chain's CDR3 is CASSLEWKETQYF. Here the CDR3 DNA reads TGTGCCAGCAGCTTAGAGTGGAAGGAGACCCAGTACTTC. The chain couples TRBV11-2 to TRBJ2-5; D is unresolved. Trimming shortened V by 0 bases and J by 5 bases, and 7 bases separated the two germline ends. The CDR3 length is 13 residues. Germline V gene lookup returns CDR1 SGHAT and CDR2 FQNNGV.